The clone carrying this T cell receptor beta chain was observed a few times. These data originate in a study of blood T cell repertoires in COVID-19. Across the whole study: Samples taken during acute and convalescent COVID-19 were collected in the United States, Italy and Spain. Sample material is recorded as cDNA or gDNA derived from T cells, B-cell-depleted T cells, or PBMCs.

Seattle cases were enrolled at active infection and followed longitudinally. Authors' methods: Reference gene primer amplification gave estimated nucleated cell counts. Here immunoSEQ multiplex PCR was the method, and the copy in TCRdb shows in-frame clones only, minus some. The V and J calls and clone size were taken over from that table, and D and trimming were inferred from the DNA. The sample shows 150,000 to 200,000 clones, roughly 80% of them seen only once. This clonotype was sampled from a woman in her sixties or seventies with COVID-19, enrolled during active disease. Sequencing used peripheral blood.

The CDR3 is CASSQEEGSEFF. The CDR3 DNA reads as TGTGCCAGCAGCCAAGAGGAGGGCTCTGAGTTCTTC. The V call is TRBV4-2, the J call TRBJ2-1; D is perhaps TRBD2 (6 bases). CDR3 length: 12 residues. The V and J ends lost 0 bases and 14 bases respectively, with 11 bases between them. Per germline, CDR1 LGHNA and CDR2 YNFKEQ.